This passage covers 17 T cell receptor beta chains from one sample sequenced in a study of cytomegalovirus exposure and HLA in healthy donors. The PCR had 60 Vbeta and 13 Jbeta primers. Clones were read by immunoSEQ multiplex PCR, and TCRdb kept only the in-frame ones, dropping some. Altogether some 45,000 clones are present, roughly 87% being singletons, with the ten largest covering roughly 8%. Sequencing was done on a sample of PBMCs. The receptors here all came from a middle-aged woman in good health and CMV-seropositive.

V gene TRBV4-1 combines with J gene TRBJ2-1; D is undetermined. With 2 bases removed from V and 6 bases from J, the gap between germline ends came to 8 bases. Germline assignment: CDR1 MGHRA and CDR2 YSYEKL. CDR3 length: 13 residues. In nucleotides, the CDR3 is TGCGCCAGCAGCCAACCATTTTTCAATGAGCAGTTCTTC. Encoded protein: CASSQPFFNEQFF.

The chain couples TRBV11-2 to TRBJ2-7; TRBD2 matches 12 bases. V dropped 2 bases and J dropped 3; count of bases not matched to a gene: 8. The germline CDR1 and CDR2 sequences are SGHAT and FQNNGV. The CDR3 has 17 residues. The CDR3 region is CASSLWSSGRAGYEQYF. The CDR3 bases are TGTGCCAGCAGCTTATGGTCTAGCGGGAGGGCCGGCTACGAGCAGTACTTC.

The CDR3 DNA is TGCGCCAGCAATTTTAATTGGCCCGTCAATGAGCAGTTCTTC. Translation: CASNFNWPVNEQFF. V and J are TRBV5-1 and TRBJ2-1; D is unresolved. This CDR3 comprises 14 residues. Trimming took 6 bases from V and 6 from J, leaving 16 bases between them. CDR1 and CDR2 from the germline V gene are SGHRS and YFSETQ.

A note on this clone: The sample holds other DNA sequences that translate to the same CDR3. The V call is TRBV5-1, the J call TRBJ2-3, with a possible D match to TRBD2 (7 bases). The CDR3 length is 16 residues. Between the trimmed V and J ends, which lost 0 bases and 2 bases, there was a span of 13 bases. From germline, CDR1 is SGHRS and CDR2 YFSETQ. In DNA form, the CDR3 reads TGCGCCAGCAGCTTGGAAAGGGGGGGGCACACAGATACGCAGTATTTT. Its protein product is CASSLERGGHTDTQYF.

In the case of this clone: The sample contains more than one DNA sequence encoding this CDR3. The V gene is TRBV6-6, the J gene TRBJ2-7; 10 bases map to TRBD1. CDR3 size: 15 residues. Germline V gives CDR1 MNHNY, CDR2 SVGAGI (reference sequence). Unmatched junction bases numbered 6, after V lost 5 bases and J lost 2 bases. DNA of the CDR3: TGTGCCAGCAGTCCCCGACAGGGGGCCGCCTACGAGCAGTACTTC. Amino acids: CASSPRQGAAYEQYF.

The chain has TRBV19 and TRBJ2-3, with 8 bases matching TRBD2. Germline V gene lookup returns CDR1 LNHDA and CDR2 SQIVND (reference sequence). Trimming took 9 bases from V and 9 from J; bases not matched to a gene: 11. The CDR3 consists of 13 residues. The CDR3, as DNA: TGTGCCAGCACCCGGGGGGGAAAGGGCACGCAGTATTTT. It is translated as CASTRGGKGTQYF.

The genes are TRBV9 and TRBJ2-2; D call uncertain. Trimming removed 4 bases from V and 4 bases from J, with 8 bases in between. Germline CDR1 SGDLS, CDR2 YYNGEE. The CDR3 is made up of 13 amino acids. The CDR3 is CASSTSATGELFF. As DNA, the CDR3 is TGTGCCAGCAGCACGAGTGCCACCGGGGAGCTGTTTTTT.

The V and J genes are TRBV7-9 and TRBJ2-4; D unclear. This CDR3 contains 14 residues. Trimming removed 5 bases from V and 2 bases from J, with 10 bases in between. CDR1 is SEHNR and CDR2 is FQNEAQ in the germline V gene (reference sequence). The CDR3 DNA reads TGTGCCAGCAGCCCGTTCCAGACCAAAAACATTCAGTACTTC. This sequence encodes CASSPFQTKNIQYF.

This clone was observed a handful of times. The chain is built from TRBV5-5 and TRBJ2-3; 12 bases fit TRBD1. The CDR3 is 16 residues long. From germline, CDR1 is SGHKS and CDR2 YYEKEE (reference sequence). V was pared by 3 bases and J by 6 bases, with 8 bases of the junction left unmatched. This CDR3 reads CASSYDRDRGPDTQYF. The DNA for the CDR3 is TGTGCCAGCAGCTACGACCGGGACAGGGGGCCGGATACGCAGTATTTT. Full variable domain (remainder filled in from reference TRBV5-5 and TRBJ2-3): DAGVTQSPTHLIKTRGQQVTLRCSPISGHKSVSWYQQVLGQGPQFIFQYYEKEERGRGNFPDRFSARQFPNYSSELNVNALLLGDSALYLCASSYDRDRGPDTQYFGPGTRLTVL.

Written as DNA, the CDR3 is TGTGCCAGCAAAGGGCAGGGGTTAGATGAAGCTTTCTTT. It specifies CASKGQGLDEAFF. The chain links TRBV7-9 to TRBJ1-1; D possibly corresponds to TRBD1 (6 bases). Trimming took off 7 bases at V and 7 bases at J, with 16 bases between the two ends. The CDR3 consists of 13 residues. Germline CDR1 reads SEHNR; CDR2 reads FQNEAQ (reference sequence). The full variable domain, rest sourced from reference TRBV7-9 and TRBJ1-1, is DTGVSQNPRHKITKRGQNVTFRCDPISEHNRLYWYRQTLGQGPEFLTYFQNEAQLEKSRLLSDRFSAERPKGSFSTLEIQRTEQGDSAMYLCASKGQGLDEAFFGQGTRLTVV.

This clone was observed a few times. This chain uses TRBV6-1 with TRBJ1-1; unclear D gene. Germline V gene lookup returns CDR1 MNHNS and CDR2 SASEGT. Trimming pared 6 bases from V and 0 bases from J, leaving 14 bases between. This CDR3 region has 15 residues. CDR3 in amino acids: CASRTPGRLNTEAFF. DNA of the CDR3: TGTGCCAGCAGAACCCCGGGGAGATTGAACACTGAAGCTTTCTTT.

The chain joins TRBV15 to TRBJ1-3, with 7 bases that match TRBD1. The CDR3 totals 14 residues. V shed 6 bases, J shed 3 bases, and the junction held 5 bases outside the gene matches. In germline, CDR1 is LNHNV, CDR2 YYDKDF (reference sequence). CDR3 in amino acids: CATRDGTVGNTIYF. The CDR3 DNA follows: TGTGCCACCAGGGACGGGACAGTTGGAAACACCATATATTTT.

J is TRBJ1-1 and V is TRBV20-1; D not certain. The CDR3 has 11 amino acids. V shed 2 bases and J shed 3 bases, with 4 bases lying between them. In germline, CDR1 is DFQATT, CDR2 SNEGSKA (reference sequence). The CDR3 nucleotides are TGCAGTGCTAGACCGTACACTGAAGCTTTCTTT. Amino acids: CSARPYTEAFF.

This chain links TRBV2 with TRBJ2-1; 11 bases align to TRBD2. The junction had 8 bases not matched to a gene; V was cut back by 9 bases and J by 4 bases. The CDR3 consists of 15 residues. Germline V gene sequence: CDR1 SNHLY, CDR2 FYNNEI. CDR3 in amino acids: CASLPSGGSYNEQFF. DNA for the CDR3: TGTGCCAGTTTACCTAGCGGGGGGTCTTACAATGAGCAGTTCTTC.

The chain is built from TRBV28 and TRBJ2-2; 7 bases match TRBD1. With V trimmed by 6 bases and J by 8 bases, 9 bases remained unmatched. CDR1 is MDHEN, CDR2 SYDVKM, per germline. The length of the CDR3 is 14 residues. Here the CDR3 DNA reads TGTGCCAGCAGCCCCGGGACAGATACTGGGGAGCTGTTTTTT. Its protein is CASSPGTDTGELFF.

CDR3 region: CASSPGNYYGYTF. The CDR3 DNA is TGTGCCAGCAGTCCAGGGAATTACTATGGCTACACCTTC. The V and J genes are TRBV6-6 and TRBJ1-2; maybe TRBD1 (5 bases). Trimming left V 5 bases short and J 3 bases short, with 10 bases between. This CDR3 is built from 13 residues. Germline CDR1 reads MNHNY; CDR2 reads SVGAGI (reference sequence).

The genes are TRBV15 and TRBJ2-5; a possible D gene is TRBD2 (7 bases). This CDR3 contains 14 residues. Germline lookup yields CDR1 LNHNV and CDR2 YYDKDF (reference sequence). V shed 0 bases and J shed 5 bases, with 10 bases lying between them. The CDR3 loop reads CATSRDRGGETQYF. For the CDR3, the DNA is TGTGCCACCAGCAGAGACAGGGGAGGGGAGACCCAGTACTTC.